This TCR beta chain was obtained from a study of CD8 T cells in ankylosing spondylitis. General study results and limits: Disease-linked clones displayed a CD8+ phenotype and appeared relatively rarely in peripheral blood. Ankylosing spondylitis blood seemed to carry a telltale TCR beta motif made of fewer than 10 highly homologous variants.

A note on this clonotype: Its target is not known. Sequence at one end of the junction differs from germline and may be a read error.

TCRdb redid the calling of the 5' RACE reads with MiXCR, one entry per CDR3 protein. Of some 800,000 distinct CDR3 sequences in the sample, about 11% were seen once. The germline V gene encodes CDR1 SSHAT and CDR2 FNYEAQ (reference sequence). The CDR3 runs 14 residues. This TCR derives from a male donor with ankylosing spondylitis. The specimen was blood, either unsorted or a sorted T cell fraction (not recorded which). The chain links TRBV7-7 to TRBJ2-3; D is possibly TRBD2 (5 bases). The CDR3 DNA reads as TGTGCTAGCAGCCGGACTGGGATAAGAGGACTGCAGTATTTT. Protein: CASSRTGIRGLQYF.